The clone carrying this TCR beta chain occurred a few times. Its antigen is unknown. Primers included in the PCR were 60 Vbeta and 13 Jbeta primers. Here immunoSEQ multiplex PCR was the method, and the copy in TCRdb shows in-frame clones only, minus some. Altogether roughly 190,000 clones are present, over 70% being singletons, with the ten largest covering 3.8%. The CDR3 runs to 13 residues. The junction had 8 bases not matched to a gene; V was cut back by 1 base and J by 15 bases. The germline CDR1 and CDR2 sequences are SNHLY and FYNNEI. The source of the sample is a study of cytomegalovirus exposure and HLA in healthy donors. Study-wide results and limits: 87-base-pair reads could not separate some V segments, including TRBV6-2 and TRBV6-3. Only CMV serostatus was available as immune exposure information.

Sequencing input: PBMCs. The TCR originated in a man aged 45-60 years in good health and CMV-seronegative. The chain combines TRBV2 with TRBJ2-3, with 9 positions matching TRBD1. CDR3 loop: CASSEERDRDLYF. CDR3 bases: TGTGCCAGCAGTGAAGAGAGGGACAGGGATTTATATTTT.